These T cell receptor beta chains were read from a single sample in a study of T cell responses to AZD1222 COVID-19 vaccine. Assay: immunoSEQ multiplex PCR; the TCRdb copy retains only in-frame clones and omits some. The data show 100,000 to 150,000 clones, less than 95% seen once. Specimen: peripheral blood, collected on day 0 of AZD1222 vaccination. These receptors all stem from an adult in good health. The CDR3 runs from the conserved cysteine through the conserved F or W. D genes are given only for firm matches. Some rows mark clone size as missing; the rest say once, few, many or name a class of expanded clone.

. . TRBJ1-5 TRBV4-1 TGCGCCAGCAGCCAACAGGGTTTCAATCAGCCCCAGCATTTT CASSQQGFNQPQHF
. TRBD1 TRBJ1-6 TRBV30 TGTGCCTGGAGTGTACAGGACAGGGGTCCACCCCTCCACTTT CAWSVQDRGPPLHF
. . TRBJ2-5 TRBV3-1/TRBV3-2 TGTGCCAGCAGCCAAAATATCCGGGAACAAGAGACCCAGTACTTC CASSQNIREQETQYF
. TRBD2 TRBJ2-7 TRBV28 TGTGCCAGCAGTTCCGGACAGACCGGGAGGGCCTACGAGCAGTACTTC CASSSGQTGRAYEQYF
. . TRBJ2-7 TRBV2 TGTGCCAGCAGTTCGCCCATGACCTACGAGCAGTACTTC CASSSPMTYEQYF
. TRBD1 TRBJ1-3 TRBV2 TGTGCCAGCAGGTCGGGACAGCTGGGAAACACCATATATTTT CASRSGQLGNTIYF
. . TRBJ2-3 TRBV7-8 TGTGCCAGCAGCGCCACTAGAACCCCTACAGATACGCAGTATTTT CASSATRTPTDTQYF
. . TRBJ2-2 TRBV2 TGTGCCAGTTCACTTTCCCGGGACGGCCGATCCGGGGAGCTGTTTTTT CASSLSRDGRSGELFF
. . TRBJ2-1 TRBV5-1 TGCGCCAGCAGCGTAACACTGGATGAGCAGTTCTTC CASSVTLDEQFF
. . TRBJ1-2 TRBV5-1 TGCGCCAGCAGCCTGCGCGGGGCAGGGAGCGATGGCTACACCTTC CASSLRGAGSDGYTF
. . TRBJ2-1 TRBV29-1 TGCAGCGTGGACCGATACAATGAGCAGTTCTTC CSVDRYNEQFF
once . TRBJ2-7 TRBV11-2 TGTGCCAGCAGCTTAAACCGTTACGAGCAGTACTTC CASSLNRYEQYF
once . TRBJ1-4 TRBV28 TGTGCCAGCAGTCCCAGTGGGTCTAATGAAAAACTGTTTTTT CASSPSGSNEKLFF
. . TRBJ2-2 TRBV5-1 TGCGCCAGCAGCTTGGTGGGGGGCAACACCGGGGAGCTGTTTTTT CASSLVGGNTGELFF
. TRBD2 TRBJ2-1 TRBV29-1 TGCAGCGTAGTAGCGGGAGAACTCTACAATGAGCAGTTCTTC CSVVAGELYNEQFF
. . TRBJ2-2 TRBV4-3 TGCGCCAGCAGCCAAATCCCTAGCGTAACCGGGGAGCTGTTTTTT CASSQIPSVTGELFF
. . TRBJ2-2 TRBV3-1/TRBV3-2 TGTGCCAGCAGCCAAGCGGGGGGCAGCGCGAACACCGGGGAGCTGTTTTTT CASSQAGGSANTGELFF
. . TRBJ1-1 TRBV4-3 TGCGCCAGCAGCCAAGAAGGGAGGGGAGAAGCTTTCTTT CASSQEGRGEAFF
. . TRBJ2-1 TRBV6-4 TGTGCCAGCAGTCGGAGTTTGGACTCCAATGAGCAGTTCTTC CASSRSLDSNEQFF
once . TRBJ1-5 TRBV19 TGTGCCAGTAGTCCCTTCGGCAGCAATCAGCCCCAGCATTTT CASSPFGSNQPQHF
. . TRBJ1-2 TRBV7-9 TGTGCCAGCAGCTTCATCGAAGACCGACACACCTTC CASSFIEDRHTF
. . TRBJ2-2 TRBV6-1 TGTGCCAGCAGTGTGCGGTTAGCGGAGAACACCGGGGAGCTGTTTTTT CASSVRLAENTGELFF
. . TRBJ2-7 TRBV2 TGTGCCAGCAGCCCCTCACTGGGGGTAAACTTC CASSPSLGVNF
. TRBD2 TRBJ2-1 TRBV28 TGTGCCAGCACAAGGACTAGCGGGACACGTAATGAGCAGTTCTTC CASTRTSGTRNEQFF
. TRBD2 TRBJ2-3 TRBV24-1 TGTGCCACCAGTGATTCCGGGACTAGCGGGAGGAGCACAGATACGCAGTATTTT CATSDSGTSGRSTDTQYF
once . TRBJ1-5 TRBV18 TGTGCCAGCTCACGGGACGGAAATAGCAATCAGCCCCAGCATTTT CASSRDGNSNQPQHF
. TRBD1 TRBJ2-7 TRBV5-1 TGCGCCAGCAGCTTCACGACAGGGTACGAGCAGTACTTC CASSFTTGYEQYF
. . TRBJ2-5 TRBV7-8 TGTGCCAGCAGCCCTGGGTTCCGGGTTGAGGAGACCCAGTACTTC CASSPGFRVEETQYF
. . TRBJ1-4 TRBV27 TGTGCCAGCAGGATCTCTCCTAATGAAAAACTGTTTTTT CASRISPNEKLFF
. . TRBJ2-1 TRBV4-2 TGTGCCAGCAGCCCCGAAGGCAATGAGCAGTTCTTC CASSPEGNEQFF
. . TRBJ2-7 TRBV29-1 TGCAGCGTTGAAGAGGGCAGAAACTACGAGCAGTACTTC CSVEEGRNYEQYF
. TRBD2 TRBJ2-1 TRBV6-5 TGTGCCAGCAGTTACACCACTAGCGCCTACAATGAGCAGTTCTTC CASSYTTSAYNEQFF
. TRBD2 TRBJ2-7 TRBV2 TGTGCCAGCTTTGGACTAGCCTACGAGCAGTACTTC CASFGLAYEQYF
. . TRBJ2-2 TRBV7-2 TGTGCCAGCAGCTTGCGGCAAGACGGGGAGCTGTTTTTT CASSLRQDGELFF
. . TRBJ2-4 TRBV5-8 TGTGCCAGCAGCTTAAGCCAGGATAACATTCAGTACTTC CASSLSQDNIQYF
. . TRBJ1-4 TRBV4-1 TGCGCCAGCTCATTAGGACAGTCGAATGAAAAACTGTTTTTT CASSLGQSNEKLFF
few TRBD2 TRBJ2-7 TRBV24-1 TGTGCCACCAGTGATTCAGGGACTAGCGGACACTCCTACGAGCAGTACTTC CATSDSGTSGHSYEQYF
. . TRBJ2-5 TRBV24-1 TGTGCCACCAGTGATTTGCTCCCAAGCGGGCAAGAGACCCAGTACTTC CATSDLLPSGQETQYF
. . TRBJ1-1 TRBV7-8 TGTGCCAGCAGCCAAGTGCAGGAAGCTTTCTTT CASSQVQEAFF
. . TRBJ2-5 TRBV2 TGTGCCAGCAGACCCCCTGGGGGGGAGACCCAGTACTTC CASRPPGGETQYF
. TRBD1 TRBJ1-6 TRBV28 TGTGCCAGCACGTCCCCGGGGGGACAGAGCTCCTATAATTCACCCCTCCACTTT CASTSPGGQSSYNSPLHF
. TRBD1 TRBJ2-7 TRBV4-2 TGTGCCAGCAGCCAAGCCCCGGGACAGGGGGACGAGCAGTACTTC CASSQAPGQGDEQYF
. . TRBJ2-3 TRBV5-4 TGTGCCAGCAGCTTTTATCTGGGGCCGCCGGGCACAGATACGCAGTATTTT CASSFYLGPPGTDTQYF
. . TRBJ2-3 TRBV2 TGTGCCAGCAGAACGGGCGCCGGTGGGGATACGCAGTATTTT CASRTGAGGDTQYF
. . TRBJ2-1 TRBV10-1 TGCGCCAGCAGTGAAGGCGGTTACAATGAGCAGTTCTTC CASSEGGYNEQFF